These 9 T cell receptor beta chains share one sample of origin, sequenced in a study of blood T cell repertoires in COVID-19. Sequencing used immunoSEQ multiplex PCR; TCRdb keeps in-frame clones, though not all of them. This sample carries fewer than 200,000 clones, 75% to 85% of them seen once, and the ten largest clones take nearly 15%. Sequenced sample: PBMCs or T cells enriched from blood (not recorded which). Every receptor here comes from a man aged 45-65 years who had recovered from COVID-19.

The chain employs TRBV5-1 and TRBJ1-5, with D uncertain. This CDR3 is built from 14 residues. The germline V gene encodes CDR1 SGHRS and CDR2 YFSETQ. Trimming cost V 0 bases and J 3 bases, with 7 bases left between them. The CDR3: CASSLGVPNQPQHF. The CDR3 DNA reads TGCGCCAGCAGCTTGGGAGTGCCCAATCAGCCCCAGCATTTT.

The genes are TRBV29-1 and TRBJ1-1; maybe TRBD1 (5 bases). The CDR3 is 12 residues long. Germline CDR1 SQVTM, CDR2 ANQGSEA. Trimming removed 7 bases at V and 7 bases at J, with 16 bases between. In DNA form, the CDR3 reads TGCAGCGCCTCGACAGTATCCTTTGAAGCTTTCTTT. Translation: CSASTVSFEAFF.

The chain recombines TRBV18 with TRBJ2-1; TRBD1 matches at 7 bases. This CDR3 is built from 15 residues. CDR1 is KGHSH and CDR2 is LQKENI in the germline V gene. The V segment lost 2 bases and the J segment 7 bases; nucleotides outside the gene matches: 8. CDR3 DNA sequence: TGTGCCAGCTCACCAACAGGGGAAGGTCGGAATGAGCAGTTCTTC. Protein sequence: CASSPTGEGRNEQFF.

The CDR3 here is CASNRRADEKLFF. In nucleotides, the CDR3 is TGTGCCAGCAACCGGAGGGCAGATGAAAAACTGTTTTTT. The chain is built from TRBV28 and TRBJ1-4; D is unresolved. V dropped 7 bases and J dropped 6 bases, with 12 bases sitting between them. CDR3 length equals 13 residues. Germline V gives CDR1 MDHEN, CDR2 SYDVKM.

The chain recombines TRBV18 with TRBJ2-1, with TRBD1 matching 9 bases. This CDR3 has 19 residues. The V gene's germline CDR1 is KGHSH and CDR2 LQKENI. The V and J ends lost 3 bases and 8 bases, in that order; junction bases with no gene match: 20. The CDR3 loop is CASSPLTAASGTGRHEQFF. In nucleotides, the CDR3 is TGTGCCAGCTCACCTCTTACCGCAGCATCCGGGACAGGGCGCCATGAGCAGTTCTTC.

This chain links TRBV6-1 with TRBJ1-3; D not certain. This CDR3 is 14 amino acids long. CDR1 and CDR2 from the germline V gene are MNHNS and SASEGT. V lost 3 bases, J lost 0 bases, and 6 bases lay in between. The CDR3 loop is CASSDSVSGNTIYF. DNA for the CDR3: TGTGCCAGCAGTGATTCAGTCTCTGGAAACACCATATATTTT.

The chain has TRBV10-1 and TRBJ1-1, with 8 bases matching TRBD1. The CDR3 extends over 13 amino acids. CDR1 and CDR2 (germline): WNHNN, SYGVQD (reference sequence). The trim removed 6 bases at V and 3 bases at J, leaving 3 bases unmatched. The chain's CDR3 is CASREQGDTEAFF. DNA of the CDR3: TGCGCCAGCAGAGAACAGGGGGACACTGAAGCTTTCTTT.

The V gene is TRBV14, the J gene TRBJ2-7; TRBD2 agrees at 7 bases. Germline lookup yields CDR1 SGHDN and CDR2 FVKESK. The ends lost 0 bases at V and 4 bases at J; junction bases unmatched: 6. There are 15 residues in the CDR3. The CDR3 sequence is CASSQDWLAEYEQYF. As DNA, the CDR3 is TGTGCCAGCAGCCAAGATTGGCTAGCGGAATACGAGCAGTACTTC.

Of note for this clone: Other DNA sequences in this sample translate to the same CDR3. The CDR3 DNA reads as TGTGCCAGCAGTTTATCATCGGGGGTGAACACTGAAGCTTTCTTT. Amino acids: CASSLSSGVNTEAFF. This sequence joins TRBV27 and TRBJ1-1; D is possibly TRBD1 (5 bases). V lost 0 bases and J lost 0, with 8 bases in between. This CDR3 region has 15 residues. The V gene's germline CDR1 is MNHEY and CDR2 SMNVEV (reference sequence).